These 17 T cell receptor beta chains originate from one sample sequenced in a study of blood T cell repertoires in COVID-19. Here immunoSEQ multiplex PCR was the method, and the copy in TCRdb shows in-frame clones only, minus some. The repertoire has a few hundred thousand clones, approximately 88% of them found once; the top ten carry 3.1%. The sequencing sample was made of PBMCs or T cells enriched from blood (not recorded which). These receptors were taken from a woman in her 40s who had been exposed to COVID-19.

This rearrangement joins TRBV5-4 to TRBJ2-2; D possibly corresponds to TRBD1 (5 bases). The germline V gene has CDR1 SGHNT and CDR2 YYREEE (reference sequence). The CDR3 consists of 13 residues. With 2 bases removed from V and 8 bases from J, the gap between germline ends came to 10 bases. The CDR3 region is CASSFNRRGELFF. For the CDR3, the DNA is TGTGCCAGCAGCTTTAACAGGAGAGGGGAGCTGTTTTTT. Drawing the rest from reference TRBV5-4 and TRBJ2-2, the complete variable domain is ETGVTQSPTHLIKTRGQQVTLRCSSQSGHNTVSWYQQALGQGPQFIFQYYREEENGRGNFPPRFSGLQFPNYSSELNVNALELDDSALYLCASSFNRRGELFFGEGSRLTVL.

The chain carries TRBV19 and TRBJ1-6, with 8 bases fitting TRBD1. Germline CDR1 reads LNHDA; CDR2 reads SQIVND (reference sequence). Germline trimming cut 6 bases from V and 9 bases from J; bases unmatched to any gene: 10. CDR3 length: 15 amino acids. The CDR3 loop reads CASSLMDRDRSPLHF. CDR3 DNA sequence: TGTGCCAGTAGCCTTATGGACAGGGATCGTTCACCCCTCCACTTT.

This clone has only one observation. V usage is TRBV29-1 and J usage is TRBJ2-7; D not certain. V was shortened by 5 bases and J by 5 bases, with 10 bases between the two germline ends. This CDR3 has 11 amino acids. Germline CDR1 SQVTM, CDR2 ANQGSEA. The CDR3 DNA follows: TGCAGCGTTACCCTAGGTGACGAGCAGTACGTC. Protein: CSVTLGDEQYV.

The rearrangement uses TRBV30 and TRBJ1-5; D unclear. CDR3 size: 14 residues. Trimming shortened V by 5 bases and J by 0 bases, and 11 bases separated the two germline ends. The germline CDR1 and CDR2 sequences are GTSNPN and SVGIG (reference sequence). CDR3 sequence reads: CAWSTLFSNQPQHF. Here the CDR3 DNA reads TGTGCCTGGTCGACACTGTTTAGCAATCAGCCCCAGCATTTT.

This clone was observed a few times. In DNA, the CDR3 is TGTGCCAGCAGTTACTCGGGGACAGAGGGCGAGCAGTACGTC. This sequence encodes CASSYSGTEGEQYV. The chain recombines TRBV6-2 or TRBV6-3 with TRBJ2-7; 7 bases agree with TRBD1. V shed 0 bases, J shed 6 bases, and the junction held 5 bases outside the gene matches. This CDR3 comprises 14 residues. Per the germline V gene, CDR1 is MNHEY and CDR2 is SVGEGT.

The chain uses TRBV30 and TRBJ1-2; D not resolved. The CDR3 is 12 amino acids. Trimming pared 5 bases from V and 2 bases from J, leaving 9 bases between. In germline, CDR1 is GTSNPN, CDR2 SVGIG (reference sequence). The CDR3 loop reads CAWLGGNYGYTF. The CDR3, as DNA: TGTGCCTGGCTGGGAGGGAACTATGGCTACACCTTC.

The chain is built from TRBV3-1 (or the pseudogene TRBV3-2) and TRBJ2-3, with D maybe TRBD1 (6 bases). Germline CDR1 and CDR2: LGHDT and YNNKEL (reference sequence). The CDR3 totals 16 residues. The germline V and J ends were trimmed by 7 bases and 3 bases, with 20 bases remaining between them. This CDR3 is CASTSRSYRATDTQYF. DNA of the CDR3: TGTGCCAGCACCTCCCGAAGCTACAGGGCTACAGATACGCAGTATTTT.

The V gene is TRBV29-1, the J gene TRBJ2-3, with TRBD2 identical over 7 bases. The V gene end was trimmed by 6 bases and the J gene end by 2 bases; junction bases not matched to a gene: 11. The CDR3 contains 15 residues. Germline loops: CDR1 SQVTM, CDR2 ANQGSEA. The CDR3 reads CSVWGGPRFTDTQYF. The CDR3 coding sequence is TGCAGCGTCTGGGGAGGGCCAAGGTTCACAGATACGCAGTATTTT.

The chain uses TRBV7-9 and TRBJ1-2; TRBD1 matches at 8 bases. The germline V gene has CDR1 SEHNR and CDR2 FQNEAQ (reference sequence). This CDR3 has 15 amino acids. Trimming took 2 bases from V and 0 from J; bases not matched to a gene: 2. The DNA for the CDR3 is TGTGCCAGCAGCTTAAGGGGACAGGCTAACTATGGCTACACCTTC. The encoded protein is CASSLRGQANYGYTF.

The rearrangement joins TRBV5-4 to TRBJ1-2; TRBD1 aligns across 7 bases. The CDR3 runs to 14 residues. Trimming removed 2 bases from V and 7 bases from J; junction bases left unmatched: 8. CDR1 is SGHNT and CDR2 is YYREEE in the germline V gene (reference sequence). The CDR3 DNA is TGTGCCAGCAGCTTCGACAGGGAAGGAGGTGGCTACACCTTC. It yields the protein CASSFDREGGGYTF.

The CDR3 nucleotides are TGTGCCAGCACTAGCGGCGGGACCTACGAGCAGTACGTC. Amino acids: CASTSGGTYEQYV. V and J are TRBV6-5 and TRBJ2-7, with 7 bases that match TRBD2. The CDR3 spans 13 residues. V lost 7 bases and J lost 2; bases outside the gene matches: 5. Germline CDR1 MNHEY, CDR2 SVGAGI.

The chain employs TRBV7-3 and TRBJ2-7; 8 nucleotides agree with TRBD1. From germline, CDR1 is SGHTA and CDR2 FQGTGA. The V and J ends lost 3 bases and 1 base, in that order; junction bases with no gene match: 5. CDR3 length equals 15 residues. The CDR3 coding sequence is TGTGCCAGCAGCTTCACAGGGGGAGAATCCTACGAGCAGTACTTC. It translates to CASSFTGGESYEQYF.

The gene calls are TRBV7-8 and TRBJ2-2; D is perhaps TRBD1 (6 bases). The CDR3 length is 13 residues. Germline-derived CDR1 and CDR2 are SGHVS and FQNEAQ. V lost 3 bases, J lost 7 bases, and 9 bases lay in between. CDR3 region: CASSLNRDGELFF. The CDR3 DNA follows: TGTGCCAGCAGCTTGAACAGGGACGGGGAGCTGTTTTTT.

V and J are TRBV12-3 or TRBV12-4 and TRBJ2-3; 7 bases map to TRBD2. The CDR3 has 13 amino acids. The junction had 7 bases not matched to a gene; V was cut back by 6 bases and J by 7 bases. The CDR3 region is CASRLWDYYTQYF. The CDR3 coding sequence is TGTGCCAGCAGACTCTGGGACTACTATACGCAGTATTTT.

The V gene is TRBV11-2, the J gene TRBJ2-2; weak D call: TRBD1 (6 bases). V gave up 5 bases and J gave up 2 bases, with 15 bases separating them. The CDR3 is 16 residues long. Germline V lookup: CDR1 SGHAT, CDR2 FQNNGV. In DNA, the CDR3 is TGTGCCAGCAGCACCAACAGGGACACTAACACCGGGGAGCTGTTTTTT. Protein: CASSTNRDTNTGELFF.

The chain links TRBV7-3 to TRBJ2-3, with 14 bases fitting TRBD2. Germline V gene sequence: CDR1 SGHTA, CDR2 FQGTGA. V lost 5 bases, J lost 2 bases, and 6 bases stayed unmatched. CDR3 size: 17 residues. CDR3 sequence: CASSLGLAGGLTDTQYF. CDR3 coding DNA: TGTGCCAGCAGCCTAGGACTAGCGGGGGGTCTCACAGATACGCAGTATTTT.

The CDR3 loop reads CASSPQSRTDTQYF. The CDR3 nucleotides read TGTGCCAGCTCACCACAATCTCGGACAGATACGCAGTATTTT. V is TRBV18 and J is TRBJ2-3, with D hard to call. The length of the CDR3 is 14 residues. CDR1 and CDR2 (germline): KGHSH, LQKENI. The germline V and J ends were trimmed by 1 base and 3 bases, with 8 bases remaining between them.